A selection of T cell receptor beta chains follows, all from one sample in a study of preoperative IRX-2 immunotherapy in early breast cancer. Sequenced by immunoSEQ multiplex PCR; TCRdb stores in-frame clones only, minus some. The sample lists about 43,000 clones, about 95% occurring once. The sequenced sample was tumor tissue, obtained after IRX-2 immunotherapy. The origin of the receptors is a human donor with breast cancer. The CDR3 runs from the conserved cysteine through the conserved F or W. The order of the fields is J gene, clone size, D gene, V gene, CDR3 DNA, CDR3 protein. D genes are given only for firm matches. Clone size is given for some rows only: seen once, a few or many times, or a class if the clone is expanded.

>TRBJ1-1|few|NA|TRBV18
TGTGCCAGCTCACTCACCGCGGACAGTGAAGCTTTCTTT
CASSLTADSEAFF
>TRBJ1-1|once|NA|TRBV10-3
TGTGCCATCAGTATCCGACAGGAAATGAACACTGAAGCTTTCTTT
CAISIRQEMNTEAFF
>TRBJ1-1|NA|NA|TRBV5-1
TGCGCCAGCAGCTTGCGGGAGGGGGATATGAACACTGAAGCTTTCTTT
CASSLREGDMNTEAFF
>TRBJ2-5|NA|TRBD2|TRBV9
TGTGCCAGCAGCACCCGGTTAGCGGGAGGGAGGGAGACCCAGTACTTC
CASSTRLAGGRETQYF
>TRBJ2-1|NA|TRBD2|TRBV28
TGTGCCAGCAGTGTCGGGGTTTCGCCGGGGGGTGAGCAGTTCTTC
CASSVGVSPGGEQFF
>TRBJ2-1|NA|TRBD2|TRBV4-1
TGCGCCAGCAGCCCATTTGGAGCTAGCGGCCTTAATGAGCAGTTCTTC
CASSPFGASGLNEQFF
>TRBJ1-1|NA|NA|TRBV28
TGTGCCAGCAGCACACCCAGCTCTGACACTGAAGCTTTCTTT
CASSTPSSDTEAFF
>TRBJ2-3|NA|NA|TRBV10-3
TGTGCCATCGTAGACAAGACCACAGATACGCAGTATTTT
CAIVDKTTDTQYF
>TRBJ2-3|NA|NA|TRBV7-5
TGTGCCAGAAGCTTAGTGCCTAGCGGGGCTAGCACAGATACGCAGTATTTT
CARSLVPSGASTDTQYF
>TRBJ2-7|NA|TRBD1|TRBV11-2
TGTGCCAGCAGCTCTAACCGGGACAGCTCCTACGAGCAGTACTTC
CASSSNRDSSYEQYF
>TRBJ2-5|NA|NA|TRBV19
TGTGCCGTTGGGCGGGAGACCCAGTACTTC
CAVGRETQYF